The sequence of this TCR beta chain was determined in a study of chemoradiotherapy in HPV16-positive cancers. At the level of the study: Functional T-cell assays on two HPV16-positive patients' cells defined candidate HPV-specific clones and common TCR motifs. Whole-study results and caveats: The functional HPV-specific definition rests on just two HPV16-positive patients. Candidate HPV-specific clones and E7-related TCR motifs grew in tumor during treatment.

Regarding this clone: Antigen specificity is unknown.

The germline V and J ends were trimmed by 2 bases and 2 bases, with 6 bases remaining between them. The CDR3 is made up of 14 amino acids. Looked up from germline, CDR1 is SGHTA and CDR2 is FQGTGA. The repertoire was sequenced with immunoSEQ multiplex PCR; TCRdb's copy has only in-frame clones and lacks some. The table lists just over 7,500 clones, approximately 83% of them singletons, with 2.5% to 3% in the top ten. This rearrangement joins TRBV7-3 to TRBJ2-2; D remains ambiguous. The sample was blood, taken from a patient who underwent chemoradiotherapy. This clonotype originated in a human donor with HPV-associated anogenital cancer. The CDR3, as DNA: TGTGCCAGCAGCTTACTACTTAACACCGGGGAGCTGTTTTTT. It codes for CASSLLLNTGELFF.